A single sample is the source of the 22 T cell receptor beta chains below, sequenced in a study of blood T cell repertoires in COVID-19. Sequencing was performed with immunoSEQ multiplex PCR; in TCRdb, only in-frame clones are kept and a portion is missing. The repertoire holds under 150,000 clones, with roughly 71% as singletons. Sample: peripheral blood. These TCRs come from a man older than 75 with acute or convalescent COVID-19.

The sample holds one count of this clone. This rearrangement joins TRBV3-1 (or the pseudogene TRBV3-2) to TRBJ2-5, with D uncertain. The CDR3 is made up of 13 amino acids. Trimming stripped 2 bases from V and 7 bases from J, with 11 bases between. Germline CDR1 and CDR2: LGHDT and YNNKEL (reference sequence). The DNA of the CDR3 is TGTGCCAGCAGCCAAACGGAGTCGGGGACCCAGTACTTC. Protein product: CASSQTESGTQYF.

J is TRBJ2-2 and V is TRBV9, with 13 bases lining up with TRBD2. J was trimmed by 4 bases and V by 2 bases; bases with no gene match: 8. Per germline, CDR1 SGDLS and CDR2 YYNGEE. The CDR3 covers 18 residues. The CDR3 region is CASSVTSGGALGTGELFF. The CDR3, as DNA: TGTGCCAGCAGCGTCACTAGCGGGGGGGCCTTGGGCACCGGGGAGCTGTTTTTT.

This clone was seen only a few times. This sequence joins TRBV11-2 and TRBJ2-5; the match to TRBD2 covers 9 bases. The CDR3 totals 15 residues. Germline-derived CDR1 and CDR2 are SGHAT and FQNNGV. V dropped 1 base and J dropped 8; count of bases not matched to a gene: 8. The CDR3 DNA sequence: TGTGCCAGCAGCTTAGCAGGCGGGGGGGCGGGAACCCAGTACTTC. Translation gives CASSLAGGGAGTQYF.

The chain carries TRBV10-3 and TRBJ2-2; D is unresolved. The CDR3 spans 16 residues. Germline CDR1 and CDR2: ENHRY and SYGVKD. V was trimmed by 2 bases and J by 0 bases, leaving 10 bases between them. CDR3 DNA: TGTGCCATCAGTGAGGCCAGTATCGCGAACACCGGGGAGCTGTTTTTT. This translates into CAISEASIANTGELFF.

Here the CDR3 reads CASSPRGRGRSGNTIYF. CDR3 coding DNA: TGTGCCAGCAGTCCGCGGGGCCGGGGGAGATCTGGAAACACCATATATTTT. The J gene is TRBJ1-3, the V gene TRBV28, with TRBD1 as a possible D gene (5 bases). Germline loops: CDR1 MDHEN, CDR2 SYDVKM. V was trimmed by 5 bases and J by 1 base, leaving 18 bases between them. This CDR3 region has 17 residues.

The chain uses TRBV19 and TRBJ1-5, with 9 bases lining up with TRBD1. The germline gives CDR1 LNHDA, CDR2 SQIVND (reference sequence). The CDR3 extends over 15 amino acids. V gave up 5 bases and J gave up 6 bases; unmatched junction bases: 8. The CDR3 protein is CASSVSDRGSQPQHF. In DNA form, the CDR3 reads TGTGCCAGTAGTGTCTCGGACAGGGGTAGTCAGCCCCAGCATTTT. Together with reference TRBV19 and TRBJ1-5, the CDR3 gives the full variable domain: DGGITQSPKYLFRKEGQNVTLSCEQNLNHDAMYWYRQDPGQGLRLIYYSQIVNDFQKGDIAEGYSVSREKKESFPLTVTSAQKNPTAFYLCASSVSDRGSQPQHFGDGTRLSIL.

J is TRBJ1-2 and V is TRBV18; TRBD1 matches 8 bases. The V gene end was trimmed by 2 bases and the J gene end by 10 bases; junction bases not matched to a gene: 9. This CDR3 is 14 amino acids long. Per the germline V gene, CDR1 is KGHSH and CDR2 is LQKENI. The DNA of the CDR3 is TGTGCCAGCTCACCAGGCGCGGGACAGGAGGCCTACACCTTC. Protein product: CASSPGAGQEAYTF.

Remarks on this clone: Other DNA sequences in the same sample also yield this CDR3. The V and J genes are TRBV7-2 and TRBJ2-3; 7 bases match TRBD1. Germline lookup yields CDR1 SGHTA and CDR2 FQGNSA. The CDR3 length is 14 residues. V lost 3 bases, J lost 3 bases, and 3 bases stayed unmatched. The CDR3 protein is CASSLSRGTDTQYF. CDR3 nucleotide sequence: TGTGCCAGCAGCTTGTCCAGGGGGACAGATACGCAGTATTTT.

The chain has TRBV3-1 (or the pseudogene TRBV3-2) and TRBJ1-2, with D perhaps matching TRBD1 (5 bases). The CDR3 sequence is 14 residues long. Trimming left V 4 bases short and J 8 bases short, with 17 bases between. Germline CDR1 LGHDT, CDR2 YNNKEL (reference sequence). This chain's CDR3 is CASSLLGMDIGYTF. The DNA of the CDR3 is TGTGCCAGCAGCCTCTTGGGGATGGACATCGGCTACACCTTC.

This chain links TRBV10-3 with TRBJ1-1, with 7 positions matching TRBD1. Trimming cost V 10 bases and J 4 bases; bases outside gene matches: 15. The CDR3 has 15 amino acids. Per germline, CDR1 ENHRY and CDR2 SYGVKD. CDR3 DNA sequence: TGTGCCACCAAACCGACAGGGCTTAGTACCACTGAAGCTTTCTTT. It specifies CATKPTGLSTTEAFF.

The chain recombines TRBV7-2 with TRBJ1-6; D unresolved. CDR1 and CDR2 (germline): SGHTA, FQGNSA. V shed 4 bases and J shed 0 bases, with 10 bases lying between them. The CDR3 contains 16 residues. CDR3 region: CASSYRLASYNSPLHF. As DNA, the CDR3 is TGTGCCAGCAGCTATCGACTCGCCTCCTATAATTCACCCCTCCACTTT. The full variable domain, with the rest looked up from reference TRBV7-2 and TRBJ1-6, is GAGVSQSPSNKVTEKGKDVELRCDPISGHTALYWYRQSLGQGLEFLIYFQGNSAPDKSGLPSDRFSAERTGGSVSTLTIQRTQQEDSAVYLCASSYRLASYNSPLHFGNGTRLTVT.

The chain is built from TRBV9 and TRBJ2-3; 7 positions match TRBD1. The CDR3 is 15 amino acids. V was clipped by 4 bases and J by 0 bases; unmatched bases: 5. The V gene's germline CDR1 is SGDLS and CDR2 YYNGEE. The CDR3 DNA follows: TGTGCCAGCAGCACGGGACAGCTTAGCACAGATACGCAGTATTTT. It specifies CASSTGQLSTDTQYF.

CDR3 amino acids: CASSSRGPTYNEQFF. CDR3 nucleotide sequence: TGTGCCAGCAGCTCTAGGGGGCCCACCTACAATGAGCAGTTCTTC. The rearrangement links TRBV7-2 to TRBJ2-1; 7 bases align to TRBD1. This CDR3 region has 15 residues. Germline loops: CDR1 SGHTA, CDR2 FQGNSA. Trimming removed 4 bases from V and 2 bases from J; junction bases left unmatched: 5.

The CDR3 DNA follows: TGTGCCAGCAGTGTCCGGGACAGGGGGGTCACCTTC. The encoded protein is CASSVRDRGVTF. The genes are TRBV2 and TRBJ1-2; 11 nucleotides align to TRBD1. The CDR3 runs 12 residues. Per the germline V gene, CDR1 is SNHLY and CDR2 is FYNNEI. V was pared by 4 bases and J by 13 bases, with 5 bases of the junction left unmatched.

The genes are TRBV19 and TRBJ2-7; 7 nucleotides align to TRBD1. The germline CDR1 and CDR2 sequences are LNHDA and SQIVND (reference sequence). The CDR3 covers 15 residues. The V segment lost 1 base and the J segment 4 bases; nucleotides outside the gene matches: 7. The CDR3: CASSIVPGQLYEQYF. CDR3 nucleotides: TGTGCCAGTAGTATAGTTCCGGGACAGCTTTACGAGCAGTACTTC.

CDR3 sequence (DNA): TGTGCCAGCAGCTTAGGCGCTAGCTGGCCCCTCACAGATACGCAGTATTTT. Encoded protein: CASSLGASWPLTDTQYF. The J gene is TRBJ2-3, the V gene TRBV7-9; D is possibly TRBD2 (5 bases). The ends were cut back, 1 base at V and 2 bases at J, with 16 bases in the middle. There are 17 residues in the CDR3. The V gene's germline CDR1 is SEHNR and CDR2 FQNEAQ (reference sequence).

The CDR3 loop reads CASSTRVNYGYTF. DNA for the CDR3: TGTGCCAGCAGTACCAGGGTTAACTATGGCTACACCTTC. V and J are TRBV6-5 and TRBJ1-2, with a tentative D call TRBD1 (5 bases). The germline gives CDR1 MNHEY, CDR2 SVGAGI. V lost 5 bases and J lost 1, with 8 bases in between. CDR3 length: 13 amino acids.

V usage is TRBV5-6 and J usage is TRBJ1-2; TRBD1 is a possible D gene (6 bases). This CDR3 has 14 residues. Trimming took 4 bases from V and 4 from J, leaving 14 bases between them. Germline V CDR1 and CDR2: SGHDT, YYEEEE. The CDR3 DNA follows: TGTGCCAGCAGCCCAGGGGCCAGCGGCTATGGCTACACCTTC. It encodes CASSPGASGYGYTF. Filled out from reference TRBV5-6 and TRBJ1-2, the complete variable domain reads DAGVTQSPTHLIKTRGQQVTLRCSPKSGHDTVSWYQQALGQGPQFIFQYYEEEERQRGNFPDRFSGHQFPNYSSELNVNALLLGDSALYLCASSPGASGYGYTFGSGTRLTVV.

The chain links TRBV9 to TRBJ1-1, with no clear D. Looked up from germline, CDR1 is SGDLS and CDR2 is YYNGEE. Trimming stripped 0 bases from V and 1 base from J, with 4 bases between. The CDR3 spans 13 residues. The DNA of the CDR3 is TGTGCCAGCAGCGTAGAACAGAACACTGAAGCTTTCTTT. Translating gives CASSVEQNTEAFF.

V and J are TRBV5-4 and TRBJ2-7; D uncertain. Germline V lookup: CDR1 SGHNT, CDR2 YYREEE (reference sequence). Trimming pared 1 base from V and 0 bases from J, leaving 5 bases between. This CDR3 contains 13 residues. The CDR3 sequence: CASSLTASYEQYF. Here the CDR3 DNA reads TGTGCCAGCAGCTTGACAGCCTCCTACGAGCAGTACTTC.

This chain links TRBV5-6 with TRBJ2-1; TRBD2 is a possible D gene (5 bases). Trimming shortened V by 2 bases and J by 2 bases, and 17 bases separated the two germline ends. Germline V gene sequence: CDR1 SGHDT, CDR2 YYEEEE. The CDR3 runs 17 residues. The CDR3 DNA sequence: TGTGCCAGCAGCTTTATGAGGTCGGGGTCTGCCTACAATGAGCAGTTCTTC. This gives the protein CASSFMRSGSAYNEQFF.

The gene calls are TRBV6-1 and TRBJ2-4; 7 bases agree with TRBD2. CDR3 length: 12 amino acids. Germline loops: CDR1 MNHNS, CDR2 SASEGT. V was pared by 5 bases and J by 9 bases, with 4 bases of the junction left unmatched. The chain's CDR3 is CASSTREGIQYF. The CDR3 region has the DNA TGTGCCAGCAGTACGAGGGAGGGCATTCAGTACTTC.